This TCR beta chain was documented in a study of cytomegalovirus exposure and HLA in healthy donors. Points from the study as a whole: The authors excluded some V segments, including TRBV6-2 and TRBV6-3, as indistinguishable. As a later analysis showed, a missense DCLRE1C variant was linked to trimming of TCR beta V- and J-genes.

As for this clone: The target antigen is unknown.

PCR primers comprised 60 Vbeta and 13 Jbeta primers. Measured with immunoSEQ multiplex PCR; TCRdb has only the in-frame clones, and not every one. This sample has some 170,000 clones, with 80% to 90% found just once. CDR1 MGHRA and CDR2 YSYEKL come from the germline V gene. Germline trimming cut 6 bases from V and 3 bases from J; bases unmatched to any gene: 6. The CDR3 sequence is 16 residues long. Sequencing was performed on PBMCs. This chain joins TRBV4-1 and TRBJ2-1, with 12 bases fitting TRBD2. The receptor's source is a woman aged 45 to 65 in good health and CMV-seronegative. The CDR3 loop is CASRGQGLAGYNEQFF. As DNA, the CDR3 is TGCGCCAGCAGAGGTCAGGGACTAGCGGGCTACAATGAGCAGTTCTTC.